This TCR beta chain was captured by sequencing in a study of blood T cell repertoires in COVID-19. Under the authors' procedure: Reference gene primer amplification gave estimated nucleated cell counts. Sequencing used immunoSEQ multiplex PCR; TCRdb keeps in-frame clones, though not all of them. V and J calls and clone size are as listed in that table; D and trimming were resolved from the DNA. The sample yields some 120,000 clones, about nine tenths seen once. Germline trimming cut 3 bases from V and 0 bases from J; bases unmatched to any gene: 7. Per the germline V gene, CDR1 is MNHNS and CDR2 is SASEGT. The CDR3 has 17 amino acids.

This chain links TRBV6-1 with TRBJ2-5; 10 bases fit TRBD2. This clonotype originated in a man aged 50 to 59 with active COVID-19. Material for sequencing was peripheral blood. This CDR3 is CASSDMLTSGYQETQYF. The CDR3 DNA reads TGTGCCAGCAGTGACATGTTGACTAGCGGGTACCAAGAGACCCAGTACTTC.